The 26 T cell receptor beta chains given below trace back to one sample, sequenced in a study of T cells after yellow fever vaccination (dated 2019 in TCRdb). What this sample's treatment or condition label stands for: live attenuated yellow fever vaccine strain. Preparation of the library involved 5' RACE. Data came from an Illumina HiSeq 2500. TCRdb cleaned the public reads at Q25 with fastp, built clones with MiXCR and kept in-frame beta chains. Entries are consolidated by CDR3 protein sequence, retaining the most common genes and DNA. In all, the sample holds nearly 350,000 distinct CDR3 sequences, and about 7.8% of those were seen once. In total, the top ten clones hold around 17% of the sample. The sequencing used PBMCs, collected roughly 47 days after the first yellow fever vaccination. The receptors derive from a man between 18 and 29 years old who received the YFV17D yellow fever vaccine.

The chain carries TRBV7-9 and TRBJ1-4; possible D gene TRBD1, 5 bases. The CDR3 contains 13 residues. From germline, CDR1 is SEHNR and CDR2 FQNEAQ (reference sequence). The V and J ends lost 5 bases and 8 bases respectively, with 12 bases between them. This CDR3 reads CASSPRGVEKLFF. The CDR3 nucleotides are TGTGCCAGCAGCCCCCGGGGGGTGGAAAAACTGTTTTTT.

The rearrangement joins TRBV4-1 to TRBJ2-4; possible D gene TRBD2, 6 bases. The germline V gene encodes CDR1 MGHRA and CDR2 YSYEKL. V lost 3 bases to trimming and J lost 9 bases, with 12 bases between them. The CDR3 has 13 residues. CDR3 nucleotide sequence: TGCGCCAGCAGCCATGGGGGGAATGGCATTCAGTACTTC. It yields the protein CASSHGGNGIQYF.

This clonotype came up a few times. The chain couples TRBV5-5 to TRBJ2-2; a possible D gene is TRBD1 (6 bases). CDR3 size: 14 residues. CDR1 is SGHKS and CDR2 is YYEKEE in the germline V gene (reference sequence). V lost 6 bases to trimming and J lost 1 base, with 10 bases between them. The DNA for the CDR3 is TGTGCCAGCACGGACAGACAGAACACCGGGGAGCTGTTTTTT. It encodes CASTDRQNTGELFF. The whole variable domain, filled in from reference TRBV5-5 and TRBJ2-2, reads DAGVTQSPTHLIKTRGQQVTLRCSPISGHKSVSWYQQVLGQGPQFIFQYYEKEERGRGNFPDRFSARQFPNYSSELNVNALLLGDSALYLCASTDRQNTGELFFGEGSRLTVL.

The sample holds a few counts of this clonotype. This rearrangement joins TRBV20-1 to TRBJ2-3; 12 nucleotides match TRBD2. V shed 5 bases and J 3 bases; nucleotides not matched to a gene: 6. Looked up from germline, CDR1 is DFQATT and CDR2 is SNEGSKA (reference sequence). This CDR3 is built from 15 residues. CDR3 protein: CSASGLAGQTDTQYF. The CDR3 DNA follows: TGCAGTGCTTCCGGACTAGCGGGGCAAACAGATACGCAGTATTTT.

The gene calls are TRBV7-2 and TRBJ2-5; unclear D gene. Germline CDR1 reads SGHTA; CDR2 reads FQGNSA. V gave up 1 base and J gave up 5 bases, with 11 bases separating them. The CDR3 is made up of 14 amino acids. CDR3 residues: CASSLEGKRETQYF. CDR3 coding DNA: TGTGCCAGCAGCTTAGAGGGTAAAAGGGAGACCCAGTACTTC.

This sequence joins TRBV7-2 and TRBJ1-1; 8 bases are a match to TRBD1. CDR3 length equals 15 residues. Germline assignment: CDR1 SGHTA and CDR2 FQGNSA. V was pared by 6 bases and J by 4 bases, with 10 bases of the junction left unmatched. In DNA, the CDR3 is TGTGCCAGCAGTCGAATAACAGGGGGGACCACTGAAGCTTTCTTT. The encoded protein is CASSRITGGTTEAFF.

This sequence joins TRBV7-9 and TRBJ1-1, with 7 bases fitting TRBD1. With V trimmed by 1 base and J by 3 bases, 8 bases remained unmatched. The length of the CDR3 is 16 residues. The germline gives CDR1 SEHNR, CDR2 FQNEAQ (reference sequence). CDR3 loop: CASSLVMTGRDTEAFF. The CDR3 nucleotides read TGTGCCAGCAGCTTAGTAATGACAGGGAGAGACACTGAAGCTTTCTTT.

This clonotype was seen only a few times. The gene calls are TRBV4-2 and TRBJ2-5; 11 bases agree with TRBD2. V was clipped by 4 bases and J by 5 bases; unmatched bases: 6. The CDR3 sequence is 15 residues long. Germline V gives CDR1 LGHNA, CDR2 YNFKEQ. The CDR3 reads CASSRSGGAIETQYF. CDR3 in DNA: TGTGCCAGCAGCCGTAGCGGGGGGGCAATTGAGACCCAGTACTTC.

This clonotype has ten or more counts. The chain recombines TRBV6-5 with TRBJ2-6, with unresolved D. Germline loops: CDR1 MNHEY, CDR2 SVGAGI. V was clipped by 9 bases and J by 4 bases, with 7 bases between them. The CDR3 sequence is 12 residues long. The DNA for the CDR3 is TGTGCCAGTAGTACGGGGGCCAACGTCCTGACTTTC. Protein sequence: CASSTGANVLTF.

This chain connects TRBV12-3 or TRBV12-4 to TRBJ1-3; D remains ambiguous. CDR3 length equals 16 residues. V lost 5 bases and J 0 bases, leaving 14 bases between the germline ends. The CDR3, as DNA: TGTGCCAGCAGTACGACCGACGGGAGCTCTGGAAACACCATATATTTT. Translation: CASSTTDGSSGNTIYF.

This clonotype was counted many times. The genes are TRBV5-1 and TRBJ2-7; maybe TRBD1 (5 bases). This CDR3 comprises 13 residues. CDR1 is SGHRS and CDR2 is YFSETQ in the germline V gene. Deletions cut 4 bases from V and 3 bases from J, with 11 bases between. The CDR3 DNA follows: TGCGCCAGCAGCCCTACAGGAAACTACGAGCAGTACGTC. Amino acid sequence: CASSPTGNYEQYV.

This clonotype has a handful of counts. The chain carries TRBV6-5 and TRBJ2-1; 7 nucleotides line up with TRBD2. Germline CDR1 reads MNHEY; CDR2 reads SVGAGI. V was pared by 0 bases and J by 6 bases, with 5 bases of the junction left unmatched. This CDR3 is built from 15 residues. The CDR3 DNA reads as TGTGCCAGCAGTTACTCGGGGGGGGGAAGCAATGAGCAGTTCTTC. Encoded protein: CASSYSGGGSNEQFF.

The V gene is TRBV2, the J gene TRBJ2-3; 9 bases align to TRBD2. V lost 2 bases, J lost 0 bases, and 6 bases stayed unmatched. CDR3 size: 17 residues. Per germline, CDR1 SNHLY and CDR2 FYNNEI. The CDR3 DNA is TGTGCCAGCAGTGAAATTCTAGCGGGGAGAAGCACAGATACGCAGTATTTT. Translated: CASSEILAGRSTDTQYF.

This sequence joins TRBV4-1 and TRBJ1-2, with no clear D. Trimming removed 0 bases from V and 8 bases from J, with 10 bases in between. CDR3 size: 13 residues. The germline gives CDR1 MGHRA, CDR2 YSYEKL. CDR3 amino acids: CASSQDAQLGYTF. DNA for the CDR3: TGCGCCAGCAGCCAAGATGCGCAGTTAGGCTACACCTTC.

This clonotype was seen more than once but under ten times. CDR3 loop: CASSFQNFRAGGLKGKGQFF. DNA of the CDR3: TGTGCCAGCAGTTTTCAAAACTTTCGAGCGGGGGGCCTAAAAGGCAAGGGGCAGTTCTTC. The V gene is TRBV28, the J gene TRBJ2-1, with 9 positions matching TRBD2. Germline V gives CDR1 MDHEN, CDR2 SYDVKM. This CDR3 contains 20 residues. Trimming cost V 3 bases and J 12 bases; bases outside gene matches: 27.

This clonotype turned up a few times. The CDR3, as DNA: TGTGCCAGCAGCTTAAACCCAGCGGGGGGGCCTGAGACCCAGTACTTC. It specifies CASSLNPAGGPETQYF. The chain has TRBV7-3 and TRBJ2-5, with 10 bases identical to TRBD2. J lost 5 bases, V lost 1 base, and 7 bases had no gene match. Germline V lookup: CDR1 SGHTA, CDR2 FQGTGA. The CDR3 runs 16 residues.

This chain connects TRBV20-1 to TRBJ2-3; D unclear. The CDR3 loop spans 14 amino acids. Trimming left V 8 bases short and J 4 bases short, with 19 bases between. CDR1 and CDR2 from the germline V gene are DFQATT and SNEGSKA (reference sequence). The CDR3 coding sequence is TGCAGTTGGGTAGAAAGCTATCGCGCAGATACGCAGTATTTT. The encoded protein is CSWVESYRADTQYF.

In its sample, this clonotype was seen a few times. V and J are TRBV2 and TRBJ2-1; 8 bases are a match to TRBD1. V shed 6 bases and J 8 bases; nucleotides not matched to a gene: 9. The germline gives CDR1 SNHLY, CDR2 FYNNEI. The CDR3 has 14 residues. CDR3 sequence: CASRLGQGLDEQFF. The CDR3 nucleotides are TGTGCCAGCAGGTTAGGACAGGGCCTCGATGAGCAGTTCTTC.

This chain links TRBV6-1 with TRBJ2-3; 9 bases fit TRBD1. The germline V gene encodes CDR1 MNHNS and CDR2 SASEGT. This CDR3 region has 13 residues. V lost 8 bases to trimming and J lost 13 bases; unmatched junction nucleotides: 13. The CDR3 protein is CASAQGAQTGEYF. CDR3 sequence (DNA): TGTGCCAGCGCACAGGGGGCCCAAACCGGAGAGTATTTT.

CDR3 amino acids: CASSLFPRGKDTQYF. As DNA, the CDR3 is TGTGCCAGCAGCTTATTTCCCAGGGGCAAAGATACGCAGTATTTT. V usage is TRBV7-8 and J usage is TRBJ2-3, with D perhaps matching TRBD1 (6 bases). This CDR3 is built from 15 residues. V lost 2 bases to trimming and J lost 5 bases, with 14 bases between them. Germline V gene lookup returns CDR1 SGHVS and CDR2 FQNEAQ.

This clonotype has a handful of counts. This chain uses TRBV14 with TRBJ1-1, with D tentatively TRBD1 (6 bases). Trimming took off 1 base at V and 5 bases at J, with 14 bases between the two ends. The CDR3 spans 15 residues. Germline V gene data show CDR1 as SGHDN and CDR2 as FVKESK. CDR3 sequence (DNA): TGTGCCAGCAGCCAAGGGGGCAGGGGACGGACTGAAGCTTTCTTT. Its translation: CASSQGGRGRTEAFF.

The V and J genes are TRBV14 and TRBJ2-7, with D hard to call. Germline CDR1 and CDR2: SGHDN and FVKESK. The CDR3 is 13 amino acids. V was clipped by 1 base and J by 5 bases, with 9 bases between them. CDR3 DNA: TGTGCCAGCAGCCAAGCTTGGCTAGACGAGCAGTACTTC. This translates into CASSQAWLDEQYF.

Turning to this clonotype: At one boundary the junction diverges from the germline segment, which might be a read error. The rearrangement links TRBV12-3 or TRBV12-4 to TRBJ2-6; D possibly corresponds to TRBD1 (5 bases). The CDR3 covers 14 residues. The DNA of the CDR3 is TGTGCCAGCAGCCCCGGCCCTGGGGCCAAAGTCCTGACTTTC. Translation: CASSPGPGAKVLTF.

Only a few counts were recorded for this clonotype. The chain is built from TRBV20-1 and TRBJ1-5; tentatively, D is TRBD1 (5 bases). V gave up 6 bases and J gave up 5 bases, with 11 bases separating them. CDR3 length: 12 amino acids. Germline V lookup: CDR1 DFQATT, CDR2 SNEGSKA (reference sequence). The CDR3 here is CSASREDQPQHF. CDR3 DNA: TGCAGTGCCAGCAGGGAGGATCAGCCCCAGCATTTT.

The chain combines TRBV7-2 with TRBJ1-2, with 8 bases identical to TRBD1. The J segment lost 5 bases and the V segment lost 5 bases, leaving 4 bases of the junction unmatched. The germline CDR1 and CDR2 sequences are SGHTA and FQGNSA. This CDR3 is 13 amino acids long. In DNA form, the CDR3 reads TGTGCCAGCAGCGCGGGACAGGTATATGGCTACACCTTC. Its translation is CASSAGQVYGYTF.

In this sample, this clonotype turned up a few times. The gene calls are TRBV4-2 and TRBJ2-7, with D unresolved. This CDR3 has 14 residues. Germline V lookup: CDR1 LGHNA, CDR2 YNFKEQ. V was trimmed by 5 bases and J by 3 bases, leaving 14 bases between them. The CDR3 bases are TGTGCCAGCAGCTACCGGAGTGAGAGCTACGAGCAGTACTTC. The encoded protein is CASSYRSESYEQYF.